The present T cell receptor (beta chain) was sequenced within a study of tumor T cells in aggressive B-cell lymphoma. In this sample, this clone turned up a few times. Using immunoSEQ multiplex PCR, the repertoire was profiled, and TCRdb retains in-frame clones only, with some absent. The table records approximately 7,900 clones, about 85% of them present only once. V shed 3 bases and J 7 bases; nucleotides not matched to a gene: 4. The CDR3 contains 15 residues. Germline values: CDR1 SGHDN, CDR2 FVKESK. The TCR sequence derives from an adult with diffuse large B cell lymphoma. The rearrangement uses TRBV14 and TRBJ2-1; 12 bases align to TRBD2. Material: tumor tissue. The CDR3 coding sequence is TGTGCCAGCAGCCAGCTAGCGGGAGGGCGTAATGAGCAGTTCTTC. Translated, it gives CASSQLAGGRNEQFF.